The 23 T cell receptor beta chains in this list originate from one sample, sequenced in a study of shared clonotypes between healthy human individuals. Using immunoSEQ multiplex PCR, the repertoire was profiled, and TCRdb retains in-frame clones only, with some absent. The profile shows roughly 2,000,000 clones, 90% to 95% of them singletons. Positive CCR7 selection of CD45RO-negative cells yielded the naive CD8 cells, and terminally differentiated effector memory CD45RA+ cells were excluded. The sequenced sample consisted of naive CD8+ T cells from PBMCs. All receptors come from a man younger than 35 in good health. Some clones in this sample may be carry-over from other donors' samples.

The chain couples TRBV27 to TRBJ2-3; D may correspond to TRBD1 or TRBD2 (7 bases each). The CDR3 runs 13 residues. In germline, CDR1 is MNHEY, CDR2 SMNVEV (reference sequence). V was shortened by 10 bases and J by 2 bases, with 13 bases between the two germline ends. CDR3 sequence: CATRGGLTDTQYF. The CDR3 coding sequence is TGTGCCACCAGGGGGGGCCTCACAGATACGCAGTATTTT.

The chain links TRBV27 to TRBJ1-1; 8 nucleotides line up with TRBD1. The CDR3 covers 15 residues. CDR1 is MNHEY, CDR2 SMNVEV, per germline (reference sequence). V shed 4 bases and J 6 bases; nucleotides not matched to a gene: 10. The CDR3 is CASSYQGANYPEAFF. Written as DNA, the CDR3 is TGTGCCAGCAGTTACCAGGGGGCGAACTACCCTGAAGCTTTCTTT.

This rearrangement joins TRBV18 to TRBJ2-7; weak D call: TRBD2 (6 bases). The V end lost 2 bases, the J end lost 3 bases, and 11 bases lay between the germline ends. This CDR3 region has 14 residues. Looked up from germline, CDR1 is KGHSH and CDR2 is LQKENI. DNA for the CDR3: TGTGCCAGCTCACCAGATAGCGGAAACTACGAGCAGTACTTC. It encodes CASSPDSGNYEQYF.

This clone was picked up one time. The rearrangement joins TRBV18 to TRBJ2-7, with TRBD1 identical over 7 bases. The CDR3 consists of 15 residues. Germline loops: CDR1 KGHSH, CDR2 LQKENI. V lost 3 bases and J lost 0; bases outside the gene matches: 5. The DNA for the CDR3 is TGTGCCAGCTCACCGGCCGGGACAGCCTCCTACGAGCAGTACTTC. Translated, it gives CASSPAGTASYEQYF. Full variable domain (remainder filled in from reference TRBV18 and TRBJ2-7): NAGVMQNPRHLVRRRGQEARLRCSPMKGHSHVYWYRQLPEEGLKFMVYLQKENIIDESGMPKERFSAEFPKEGPSILRIQQVVRGDSAAYFCASSPAGTASYEQYFGPGTRLTVT.

In its sample, this clone was seen once. The chain links TRBV15 to TRBJ2-7; D gene ambiguous. This CDR3 has 13 amino acids. Germline V CDR1 and CDR2: LNHNV, YYDKDF (reference sequence). Trimming pared 0 bases from V and 2 bases from J, leaving 5 bases between. The DNA of the CDR3 is TGTGCCACCAGCAGAGAGGGCACCTACGAGCAGTACTTC. Amino acids: CATSREGTYEQYF.

The rearrangement links TRBV11-2 to TRBJ2-3; D is unresolved. Trimming shortened V by 4 bases and J by 2 bases, and 19 bases separated the two germline ends. Germline CDR1 and CDR2: SGHAT and FQNNGV. The CDR3 contains 17 residues. CDR3 residues: CASSSTPGGLLTDTQYF. In nucleotides, the CDR3 is TGTGCCAGCAGCTCGACCCCAGGTGGGTTGCTCACAGATACGCAGTATTTT.

Turning to this clone: The same CDR3 also results from other DNA sequences found in this sample. This sequence joins TRBV7-2 and TRBJ2-1; D call uncertain. The CDR3 length is 12 residues. The V gene's germline CDR1 is SGHTA and CDR2 FQGNSA. V shed 1 base and J shed 5 bases, with 3 bases lying between them. The DNA for the CDR3 is TGTGCCAGCAGCTTAGGTGACAATGAGCAGTTCTTC. It specifies CASSLGDNEQFF.

This rearrangement joins TRBV7-9 to TRBJ1-2; D gene uncertain. The germline V gene has CDR1 SEHNR and CDR2 FQNEAQ (reference sequence). The ends were cut back, 0 bases at V and 6 bases at J, with 8 bases in the middle. The CDR3 has 13 amino acids. As DNA, the CDR3 is TGTGCCAGCAGCTTAGCGGGTTGGAATGGCTACACCTTC. It specifies CASSLAGWNGYTF.

V gene TRBV5-6 combines with J gene TRBJ2-5; 10 bases fit TRBD2. The CDR3 consists of 14 residues. Germline-derived CDR1 and CDR2 are SGHDT and YYEEEE. The J segment lost 5 bases and the V segment lost 1 base, leaving 2 bases of the junction unmatched. This CDR3 is CASSLTSGIETQYF. For the CDR3, the DNA is TGTGCCAGCAGCTTGACTAGCGGGATTGAGACCCAGTACTTC.

The chain joins TRBV6-1 to TRBJ2-3; D may be TRBD2 (6 bases). Germline V gene data show CDR1 as MNHNS and CDR2 as SASEGT. This CDR3 comprises 19 residues. V gave up 2 bases and J gave up 5 bases, with 26 bases separating them. The CDR3 sequence is CASSEFGFVAALQGDTQYF. CDR3 in DNA: TGTGCCAGCAGTGAATTTGGGTTCGTAGCGGCCCTGCAGGGAGATACGCAGTATTTT.

The chain combines TRBV19 with TRBJ1-3; D ambiguous. This CDR3 has 15 residues. With 8 bases removed from V and 0 bases from J, the gap between germline ends came to 14 bases. In germline, CDR1 is LNHDA, CDR2 SQIVND (reference sequence). Written as DNA, the CDR3 is TGTGCCAGTGCGACACAACAACTCTCTGGAAACACCATATATTTT. Translated: CASATQQLSGNTIYF. Full variable domain (remainder filled in from reference TRBV19 and TRBJ1-3): DGGITQSPKYLFRKEGQNVTLSCEQNLNHDAMYWYRQDPGQGLRLIYYSQIVNDFQKGDIAEGYSVSREKKESFPLTVTSAQKNPTAFYLCASATQQLSGNTIYFGEGSWLTVV.

The rearrangement uses TRBV28 and TRBJ2-7; the D gene is possibly TRBD1 (5 bases). The CDR3 has 14 amino acids. V shed 5 bases and J shed 3 bases, with 14 bases lying between them. Germline V gene lookup returns CDR1 MDHEN and CDR2 SYDVKM. CDR3 nucleotide sequence: TGTGCCAGCAGTCGACCGGACAAAGACTACGAGCAGTACTTC. Amino acid sequence: CASSRPDKDYEQYF.

Comments on this clone: The sample carries other DNA sequences with the same CDR3. J is TRBJ1-1 and V is TRBV7-2; D not certain. This CDR3 is built from 13 residues. V was shortened by 1 base and J by 1 base, with 4 bases between the two germline ends. Germline-derived CDR1 and CDR2 are SGHTA and FQGNSA. The CDR3 DNA reads TGTGCCAGCAGCTTAGTTGAGAACACTGAAGCTTTCTTT. This gives the protein CASSLVENTEAFF.

The chain carries TRBV4-1 and TRBJ2-5; TRBD2 agrees at 13 bases. V shed 0 bases and J 1 base; nucleotides not matched to a gene: 5. CDR3 length: 18 amino acids. CDR1 and CDR2 (germline): MGHRA, YSYEKL. In DNA form, the CDR3 reads TGCGCCAGCAGCCAAGATGTGGGACTAGCGGGGCTCCAAGAGACCCAGTACTTC. This codes for CASSQDVGLAGLQETQYF.

The chain has TRBV7-9 and TRBJ1-1, with D uncertain. Germline values: CDR1 SEHNR, CDR2 FQNEAQ (reference sequence). This CDR3 is built from 15 residues. V lost 0 bases, J lost 4 bases, and 12 bases lay in between. CDR3 in amino acids: CASSLAALGTTEAFF. CDR3 in DNA: TGTGCCAGCAGCTTAGCGGCCCTCGGAACCACTGAAGCTTTCTTT.

This rearrangement joins TRBV7-9 to TRBJ2-5; 9 nucleotides match TRBD2. The germline V gene encodes CDR1 SEHNR and CDR2 FQNEAQ (reference sequence). This CDR3 has 19 residues. Trimming removed 0 bases from V and 5 bases from J; junction bases left unmatched: 16. In DNA form, the CDR3 reads TGTGCCAGCAGCTTAGCGCGGGATATGAGCGGGAGGCGTGATGAGACCCAGTACTTC. Translated, it gives CASSLARDMSGRRDETQYF.

The gene calls are TRBV10-3 and TRBJ2-7; 9 bases are shared with TRBD2. Germline V lookup: CDR1 ENHRY, CDR2 SYGVKD. Trimming cost V 0 bases and J 3 bases; bases outside gene matches: 21. This CDR3 is built from 21 residues. The CDR3 nucleotides are TGTGCCATCAGTGAGTCAGAGGGGGCCCCTACGACTAGCGGCCTAATCTACGAGCAGTACTTC. It yields the protein CAISESEGAPTTSGLIYEQYF.

The chain joins TRBV5-1 to TRBJ1-2; TRBD1 matches at 7 bases. CDR1 and CDR2 (germline): SGHRS, YFSETQ. The V segment lost 7 bases and the J segment 4 bases; nucleotides outside the gene matches: 16. The CDR3 is made up of 16 amino acids. CDR3 coding DNA: TGCGCCAGCGCGGGTGACAGGGACGGCCTGGGCTATGGCTACACCTTC. Translated, it gives CASAGDRDGLGYGYTF. The full variable domain, rest sourced from reference TRBV5-1 and TRBJ1-2, is KAGVTQTPRYLIKTRGQQVTLSCSPISGHRSVSWYQQTPGQGLQFLFEYFSETQRNKGNFPGRFSGRQFSNSRSEMNVSTLELGDSALYLCASAGDRDGLGYGYTFGSGTRLTVV.

This rearrangement joins TRBV4-3 to TRBJ2-7, with TRBD1 matching 9 bases. The CDR3 length is 15 residues. The V and J ends lost 0 bases and 3 bases, in that order; junction bases with no gene match: 3. CDR1 and CDR2 (germline): LGHNA, YSLEER. In DNA, the CDR3 is TGCGCCAGCAGCCAAGAGGGACAGGGTTTCTACGAGCAGTACTTC. Translated: CASSQEGQGFYEQYF.

The sample holds one count of this clone. The same CDR3 arises from other DNA sequences in this sample as well. The rearrangement uses TRBV9 and TRBJ1-3; TRBD1 might be the D (6 bases). CDR3 length: 15 residues. Trimming took off 2 bases at V and 0 bases at J, with 9 bases between the two ends. Germline lookup yields CDR1 SGDLS and CDR2 YYNGEE. The CDR3, as DNA: TGTGCCAGCAGCGTCGACAGGACCTCTGGAAACACCATATATTTT. This sequence encodes CASSVDRTSGNTIYF.

The chain recombines TRBV27 with TRBJ1-2; 10 bases align to TRBD1. The CDR3 runs to 14 residues. CDR1 and CDR2 (germline): MNHEY, SMNVEV (reference sequence). With V trimmed by 4 bases and J by 7 bases, 6 bases remained unmatched. This CDR3 reads CASSSTGGGGGYTF. In DNA form, the CDR3 reads TGTGCCAGCAGTTCGACAGGGGGCGGGGGTGGCTACACCTTC.

This chain links TRBV5-1 with TRBJ2-7; 8 nucleotides match TRBD1. Germline V gives CDR1 SGHRS, CDR2 YFSETQ. CDR3 length: 16 amino acids. Germline trimming cut 2 bases from V and 5 bases from J; bases unmatched to any gene: 12. The CDR3 DNA reads TGCGCCAGCAGCTTATTCGACAGGGGCTTGAGTAACGAGCAGTACTTC. Translating it yields CASSLFDRGLSNEQYF.

This chain links TRBV6-1 with TRBJ2-1; TRBD2 matches 7 bases. Germline CDR1 and CDR2: MNHNS and SASEGT. The CDR3 is 16 amino acids. The V and J ends lost 0 bases and 5 bases, in that order; junction bases with no gene match: 7. As DNA, the CDR3 is TGTGCCAGCAGTGAAGCAGCGGGAATCGTCCACAATGAGCAGTTCTTC. Translated: CASSEAAGIVHNEQFF.